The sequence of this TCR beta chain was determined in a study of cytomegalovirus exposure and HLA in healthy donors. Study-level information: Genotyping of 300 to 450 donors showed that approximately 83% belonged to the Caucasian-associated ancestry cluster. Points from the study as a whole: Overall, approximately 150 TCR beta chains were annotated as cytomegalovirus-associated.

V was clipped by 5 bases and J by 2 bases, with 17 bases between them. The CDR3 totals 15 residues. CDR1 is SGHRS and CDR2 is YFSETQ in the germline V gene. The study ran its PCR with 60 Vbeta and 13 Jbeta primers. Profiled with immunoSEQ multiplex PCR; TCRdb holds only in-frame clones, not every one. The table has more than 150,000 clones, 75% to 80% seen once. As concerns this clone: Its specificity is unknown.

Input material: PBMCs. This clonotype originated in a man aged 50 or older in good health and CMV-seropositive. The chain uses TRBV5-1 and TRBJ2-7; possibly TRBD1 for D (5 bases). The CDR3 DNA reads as TGCGCCAGCAGACTGAGAGGACACTTCGCCTACGAGCAGTACTTC. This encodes CASRLRGHFAYEQYF.